A selection of T cell receptor beta chains follows, all from one sample in a study of control samples from healthy donors and cancer patients. Here immunoSEQ multiplex PCR was the method, and the copy in TCRdb shows in-frame clones only, minus some. The table lists 120,000 to 150,000 clones, around 85% of them singletons. The sequenced sample consisted of blood. These receptors were taken from a woman under 40 in good health. CDR3s include the opening cysteine and the closing phenylalanine or tryptophan. D genes are given only for firm matches. Expanded clones get a size class; other rows say once, few or many, or leave the size out.

J gene	V gene	D gene	clone size	CDR3 protein	CDR3 DNA
TRBJ1-1	TRBV28	TRBD1	-	CASSPAGQGNRNTEAFF	TGTGCCAGCAGTCCGGCGGGACAGGGGAATCGAAACACTGAAGCTTTCTTT
TRBJ1-6	TRBV7-3	-	-	CASSSQGQSYNSPLHF	TGTGCCAGCAGCTCCCAAGGACAGAGCTATAATTCACCCCTCCACTTT
TRBJ2-3	TRBV7-3	TRBD2	once	CASSLGLAGGDTQYF	TGTGCCAGCAGCCTGGGACTAGCGGGAGGCGATACGCAGTATTTT
TRBJ2-7	TRBV11-2	TRBD2	-	CASSFLAGGVYEQYF	TGTGCCAGCAGCTTCTTAGCGGGAGGGGTCTACGAGCAGTACTTC
TRBJ1-4	TRBV30	TRBD1	-	CAWNNGQGREKLFF	TGTGCCTGGAACAACGGACAGGGCCGAGAAAAACTGTTTTTT
TRBJ2-5	TRBV9	-	-	CASSVDMSFETQYF	TGTGCCAGCAGCGTAGATATGAGTTTCGAGACCCAGTACTTC
TRBJ2-3	TRBV19	TRBD1	-	CASSDRGLDTQYF	TGTGCCAGTAGTGACAGGGGCTTAGATACGCAGTATTTT
TRBJ1-1	TRBV28	TRBD1	-	CASSPPGQGATEAFF	TGTGCCAGCAGTCCACCGGGACAGGGTGCCACTGAAGCTTTCTTT
TRBJ2-7	TRBV5-4	-	-	CASSIGTSYEQYF	TGTGCCAGCAGCATCGGGACCTCCTACGAGCAGTACTTC
TRBJ1-1	TRBV21-1	-	-	CASSKWGGTPEAFF	TGTGCCAGCAGCAAATGGGGGGGGACCCCTGAAGCTTTCTTT
TRBJ2-7	TRBV5-1	TRBD1	once	CASSLLGQGPYEQYF	TGCGCCAGCAGCTTACTCGGACAGGGACCGTACGAGCAGTACTTC
TRBJ1-5	TRBV4-1	-	-	CASSQEDGGQPQHF	TGCGCCAGCAGCCAAGAAGATGGGGGTCAGCCCCAGCATTTT
TRBJ1-2	TRBV9	-	-	CASSVFKGSNYGYTF	TGTGCCAGCAGCGTATTTAAGGGTTCGAACTATGGCTACACCTTC
TRBJ2-1	TRBV11-3	TRBD2	-	CASSVGLSTRNEQFF	TGTGCCAGCAGCGTGGGACTATCGACCCGCAATGAGCAGTTCTTC
TRBJ1-2	TRBV4-1	TRBD1	-	CASSHIGTGESNYGYTF	TGCGCCAGCAGCCATATCGGGACAGGGGAATCGAACTATGGCTACACCTTC
TRBJ1-1	TRBV18	-	-	CASSPLGSKTNTEAFF	TGTGCCAGCTCACCCTTGGGCAGCAAAACAAACACTGAAGCTTTCTTT
TRBJ2-5	TRBV5-4	TRBD2	-	CASSLGGRGPETQYF	TGTGCCAGCAGCTTAGGAGGGAGGGGCCCAGAGACCCAGTACTTC
TRBJ1-1	TRBV15	-	-	CATSRDIAQNTEAFF	TGTGCCACCAGCAGAGATATCGCACAAAACACTGAAGCTTTCTTT
TRBJ2-1	TRBV14	TRBD2	few	CASSQRAGENPHNEQFF	TGTGCCAGCAGCCAAAGAGCGGGAGAGAATCCCCACAATGAGCAGTTCTTC
TRBJ2-5	TRBV11-2	-	-	CASSFGTEQETQYF	TGTGCCAGCAGCTTCGGGACGGAACAAGAGACCCAGTACTTC
TRBJ2-1	TRBV5-4	TRBD2	once	CASSPNPAGGSYNEQFF	TGTGCCAGCAGCCCTAATCCCGCGGGAGGGTCCTACAATGAGCAGTTCTTC
TRBJ1-5	TRBV19	-	-	CASASLMGNQPQHF	TGTGCCAGTGCCTCACTAATGGGCAATCAGCCCCAGCATTTT
TRBJ2-1	TRBV12-1	-	-	CASILTLVSHEQFF	TGTGCCAGCATCTTGACTCTGGTTTCGCATGAGCAGTTCTTC
TRBJ2-3	TRBV28	-	once	CASRPTGSGASITDTQYF	TGTGCCAGCAGACCGACAGGGTCGGGGGCTAGTATCACAGATACGCAGTATTTT
TRBJ2-1	TRBV7-7	-	-	CASSSGSLNEQFF	TGTGCTAGCAGCTCGGGATCTCTCAATGAGCAGTTCTTC
TRBJ2-3	TRBV7-2	TRBD2	-	CASSFGGSLPHSTDTQYF	TGTGCCAGCAGCTTCGGCGGGAGTCTTCCGCATAGCACAGATACGCAGTATTTT
TRBJ1-6	TRBV27	TRBD1	-	CASSLKGRGPAGSSYNSPLHF	TGTGCCAGCAGTTTAAAAGGGAGGGGGCCGGCCGGCAGCTCCTATAATTCACCCCTCCACTTT
TRBJ1-2	TRBV18	TRBD1	-	CASSPSGQGVYGYTF	TGTGCCAGCTCACCATCGGGACAGGGGGTTTATGGCTACACCTTC
TRBJ2-7	TRBV5-1	TRBD2	-	CASRRVASGSEYSYEQYF	TGCGCCAGCCGAAGGGTGGCTAGCGGGAGCGAATACTCCTACGAGCAGTACTTC
TRBJ2-5	TRBV3-1/TRBV3-2	-	-	CASSPGQRGETQYF	TGTGCCAGCAGCCCCGGACAACGGGGTGAGACCCAGTACTTC
TRBJ1-5	TRBV5-6	-	-	CASTLSYFNQPQHF	TGTGCCAGCACCCTTAGCTATTTCAATCAGCCCCAGCATTTT
TRBJ2-2	TRBV28	TRBD1	-	CASATGGNTGELFF	TGTGCCAGCGCTACAGGGGGTAACACCGGGGAGCTGTTTTTT
TRBJ2-1	TRBV20-1	-	-	CSAQIQNEQFF	TGCAGTGCCCAGATCCAGAATGAGCAGTTCTTC
TRBJ1-2	TRBV6-5	-	-	CASSRQWTANYGYTF	TGTGCCAGCAGTCGACAATGGACGGCGAACTATGGCTACACCTTC
TRBJ2-1	TRBV29-1	-	-	CSVDSGNEQFF	TGCAGCGTCGACTCCGGTAATGAGCAGTTCTTC
TRBJ2-1	TRBV3-1/TRBV3-2	-	-	CASSQVTSSYNEQFF	TGTGCCAGCAGCCAAGTTACCAGCTCCTACAATGAGCAGTTCTTC
TRBJ1-1	TRBV28	-	-	CASSFGPGAGFF	-
TRBJ2-1	TRBV18	TRBD2	once	CASSPSGRYNEQFF	TGTGCCAGCTCACCTAGCGGGAGATACAATGAGCAGTTCTTC
TRBJ2-5	TRBV12-5	TRBD1	-	CASGLGQGGEETQYF	TGTGCTAGTGGTTTGGGACAGGGGGGCGAGGAGACCCAGTACTTC
TRBJ1-2	TRBV7-9	-	-	CASSLAEPLKGWSGYTF	TGTGCCAGCAGCTTAGCGGAACCCCTTAAGGGTTGGTCTGGCTACACCTTC
TRBJ2-1	TRBV29-1	TRBD2	-	CSDRTSGSNEQFF	TGCAGCGATCGGACTAGCGGGAGTAATGAGCAGTTCTTC
TRBJ1-6	TRBV6-7	-	-	CASSLDPFPLHF	TGTGCCAGCAGCCTGGACCCGTTCCCCCTCCACTTT
TRBJ1-1	TRBV27	TRBD1	once	CASSHSGTGEAFF	TGTGCCAGCAGTCATTCCGGGACAGGTGAAGCTTTCTTT
TRBJ1-2	TRBV29-1	-	-	CTGLWVGGYTF	TGCACTGGATTGTGGGTGGGGGGCTACACCTTC
TRBJ2-7	TRBV28	-	-	CASTRGLSSYEQYF	TGTGCCAGCACCCGGGGTTTGAGCTCCTACGAGCAGTACTTC
TRBJ1-1	TRBV7-2	-	-	CASSLGGDGPEAFF	TGTGCCAGCAGCTTAGGGGGCGATGGGCCTGAAGCTTTCTTT
TRBJ1-2	TRBV5-5	TRBD1	-	CASSLAAAGGRDYGYTF	TGTGCCAGCAGCTTGGCTGCGGCAGGGGGCAGGGACTATGGCTACACCTTC
TRBJ1-1	TRBV4-2	-	-	CASSRRGQGRTEAFF	TGTGCCAGCAGCCGCCGGGGGCAGGGGAGGACTGAAGCTTTCTTT
TRBJ2-1	TRBV6-5	-	-	CASSYAQSNEQFF	TGTGCCAGCAGTTACGCGCAGTCCAATGAGCAGTTCTTC
TRBJ2-1	TRBV29-1	TRBD2	-	CSVEGLAGGPYNEQFF	TGCAGCGTTGAGGGACTAGCGGGAGGGCCCTACAATGAGCAGTTCTTC
TRBJ2-1	TRBV21-1	-	-	CASSSRASGGSSYNEQFF	TGTGCCAGCAGCAGTAGGGCTAGTGGGGGGAGCTCCTACAATGAGCAGTTCTTC
TRBJ1-6	TRBV28	TRBD1	-	CASKQGTYANSPLHF	TGTGCCAGCAAACAGGGGACGTATGCGAATTCACCCCTCCACTTT